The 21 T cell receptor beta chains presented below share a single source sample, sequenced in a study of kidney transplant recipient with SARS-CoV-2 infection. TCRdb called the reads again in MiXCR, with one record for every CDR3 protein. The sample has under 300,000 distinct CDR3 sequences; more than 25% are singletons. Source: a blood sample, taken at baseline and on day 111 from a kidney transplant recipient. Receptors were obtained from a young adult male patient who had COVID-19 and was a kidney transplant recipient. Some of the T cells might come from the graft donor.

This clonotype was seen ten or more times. The CDR3 sequence: CASRISGKRNIQYF. CDR3 DNA sequence: TGTGCCAGCAGGATTAGCGGGAAAAGAAACATTCAGTACTTC. V usage is TRBV28 and J usage is TRBJ2-4, with TRBD2 matching over 8 bases. Germline CDR1 and CDR2: MDHEN and SYDVKM. The ends lost 6 bases at V and 6 bases at J; junction bases unmatched: 7. CDR3 size: 14 residues. The complete variable domain, with remaining parts taken from reference TRBV28 and TRBJ2-4, reads DVKVTQSSRYLVKRTGEKVFLECVQDMDHENMFWYRQDPGLGLRLIYFSYDVKMKEKGDIPEGYSVSREKKERFSLILESASTNQTSMYLCASRISGKRNIQYFGAGTRLSVL.

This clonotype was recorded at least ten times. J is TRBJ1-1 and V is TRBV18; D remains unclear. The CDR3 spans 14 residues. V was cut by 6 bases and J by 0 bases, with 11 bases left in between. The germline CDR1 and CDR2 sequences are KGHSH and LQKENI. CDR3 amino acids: CASSLKELNTEAFF. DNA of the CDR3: TGTGCCAGCTCCCTTAAAGAGTTGAACACTGAAGCTTTCTTT.

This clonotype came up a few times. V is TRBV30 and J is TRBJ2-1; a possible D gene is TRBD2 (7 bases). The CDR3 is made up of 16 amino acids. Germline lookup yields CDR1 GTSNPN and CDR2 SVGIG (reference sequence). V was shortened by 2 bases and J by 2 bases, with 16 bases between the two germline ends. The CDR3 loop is CAWSPPRGGAYNEQFF. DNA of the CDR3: TGTGCCTGGAGTCCTCCGCGCGGGGGCGCCTACAATGAGCAGTTCTTC.

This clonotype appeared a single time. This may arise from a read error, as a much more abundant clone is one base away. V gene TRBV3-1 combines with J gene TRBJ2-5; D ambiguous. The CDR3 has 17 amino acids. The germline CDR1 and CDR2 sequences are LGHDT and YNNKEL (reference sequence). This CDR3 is CASSVLFPISFSETRYF. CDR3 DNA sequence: TGTGCCAGCAGCGTTTTATTTCCCATTTCTTTCTCTGAGACCCGGTATTTC.

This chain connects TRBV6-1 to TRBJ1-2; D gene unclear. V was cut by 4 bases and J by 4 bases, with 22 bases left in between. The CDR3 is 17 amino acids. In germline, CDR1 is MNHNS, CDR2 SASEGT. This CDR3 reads CASSANISMRKTYGYTF. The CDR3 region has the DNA TGTGCCAGCAGTGCGAACATCTCTATGCGAAAGACCTATGGCTACACCTTC.

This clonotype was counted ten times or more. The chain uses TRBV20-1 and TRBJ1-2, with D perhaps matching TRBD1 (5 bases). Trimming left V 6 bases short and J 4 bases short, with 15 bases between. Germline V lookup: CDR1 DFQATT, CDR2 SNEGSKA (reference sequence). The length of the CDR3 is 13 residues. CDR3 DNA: TGCAGTGCCTCGATGGGGGAGAGCTATGGCTACACCTTC. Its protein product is CSASMGESYGYTF.

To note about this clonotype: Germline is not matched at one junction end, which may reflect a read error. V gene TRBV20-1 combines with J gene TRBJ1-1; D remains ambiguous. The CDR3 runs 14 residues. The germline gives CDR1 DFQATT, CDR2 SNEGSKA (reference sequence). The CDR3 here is CGARDPSMNTEAFF. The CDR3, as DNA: TGCGGTGCTAGAGATCCCAGCATGAACACTGAAGCTTTCTTT.

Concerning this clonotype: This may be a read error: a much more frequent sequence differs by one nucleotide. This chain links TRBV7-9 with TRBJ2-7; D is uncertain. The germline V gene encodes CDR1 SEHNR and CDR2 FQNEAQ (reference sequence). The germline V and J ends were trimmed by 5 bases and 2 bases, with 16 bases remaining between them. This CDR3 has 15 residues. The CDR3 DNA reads TGTGCCAGCAGCCCCGGCGGTATTAGCCCCTACGAGCAGTACTTC. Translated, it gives CASSPGGISPYEQYF.

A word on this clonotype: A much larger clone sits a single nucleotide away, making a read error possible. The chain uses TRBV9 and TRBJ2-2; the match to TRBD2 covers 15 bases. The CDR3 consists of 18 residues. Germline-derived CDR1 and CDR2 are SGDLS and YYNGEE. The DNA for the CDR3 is TGTGCCAGCGGCGTAGGACTAGCGGGAGGGTTAAATCCCGGGGAGCTGTTTTTT. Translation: CASGVGLAGGLNPGELFF.

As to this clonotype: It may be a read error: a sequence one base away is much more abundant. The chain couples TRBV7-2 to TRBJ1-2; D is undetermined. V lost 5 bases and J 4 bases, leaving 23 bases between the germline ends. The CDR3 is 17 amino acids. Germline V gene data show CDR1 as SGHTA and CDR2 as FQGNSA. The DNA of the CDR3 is TGTGCCAGCAGCCATTTTGTCGGAGACGGAAAGACCTATGGCTACACCTTC. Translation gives CASSHFVGDGKTYGYTF.

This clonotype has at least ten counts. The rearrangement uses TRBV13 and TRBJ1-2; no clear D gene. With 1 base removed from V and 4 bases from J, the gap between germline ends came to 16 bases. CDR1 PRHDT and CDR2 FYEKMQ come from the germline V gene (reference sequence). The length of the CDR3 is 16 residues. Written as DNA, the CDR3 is TGTGCCAGCAGCTTAGCCCCTGACGTCGCCAGCTATGGCTACACCTTC. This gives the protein CASSLAPDVASYGYTF. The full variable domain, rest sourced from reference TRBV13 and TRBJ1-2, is AAGVIQSPRHLIKEKRETATLKCYPIPRHDTVYWYQQGPGQDPQFLISFYEKMQSDKGSIPDRFSAQQFSDYHSELNMSSLELGDSALYFCASSLAPDVASYGYTFGSGTRLTVV.

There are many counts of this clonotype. In DNA, the CDR3 is TGTGCCAGCAGTTTCATGACAAGAGATTCGAATTCACCCCTCCACTTT. Amino acid sequence: CASSFMTRDSNSPLHF. The chain links TRBV28 to TRBJ1-6, with D unresolved. Germline V gene lookup returns CDR1 MDHEN and CDR2 SYDVKM. The ends were cut back, 3 bases at V and 7 bases at J, with 16 bases in the middle. This CDR3 region has 16 residues.

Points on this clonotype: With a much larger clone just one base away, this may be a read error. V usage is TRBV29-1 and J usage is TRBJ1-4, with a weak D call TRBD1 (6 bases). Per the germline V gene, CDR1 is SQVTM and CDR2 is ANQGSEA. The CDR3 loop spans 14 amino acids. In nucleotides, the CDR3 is TGCAGCGTTGAGGGGGCTGAGACTAATGAAAAACCGTTTTTT. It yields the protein CSVEGAETNEKPFF.

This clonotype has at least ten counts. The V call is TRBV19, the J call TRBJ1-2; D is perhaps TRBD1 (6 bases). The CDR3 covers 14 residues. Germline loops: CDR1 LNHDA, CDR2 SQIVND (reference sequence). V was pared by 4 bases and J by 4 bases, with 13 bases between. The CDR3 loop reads CASSRTGSTYGYTF. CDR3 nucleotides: TGTGCCAGTAGTAGAACAGGGTCTACCTATGGCTACACCTTC.

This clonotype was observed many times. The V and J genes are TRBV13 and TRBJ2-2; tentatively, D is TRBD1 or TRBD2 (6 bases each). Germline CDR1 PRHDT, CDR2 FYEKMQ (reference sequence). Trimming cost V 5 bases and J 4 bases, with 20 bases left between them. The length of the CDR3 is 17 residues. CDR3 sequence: CASSLRSGASSTGELFF. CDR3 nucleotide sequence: TGTGCCAGCAGCCTGCGTTCGGGGGCGTCTAGCACCGGGGAGCTGTTTTTT.

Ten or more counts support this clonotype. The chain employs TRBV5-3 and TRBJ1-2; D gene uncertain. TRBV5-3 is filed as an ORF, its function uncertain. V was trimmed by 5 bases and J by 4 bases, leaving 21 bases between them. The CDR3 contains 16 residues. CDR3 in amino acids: CARRMIVVRKTYGYTF. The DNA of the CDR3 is TGTGCCAGAAGGATGATAGTGGTGAGAAAGACCTATGGCTACACCTTC.

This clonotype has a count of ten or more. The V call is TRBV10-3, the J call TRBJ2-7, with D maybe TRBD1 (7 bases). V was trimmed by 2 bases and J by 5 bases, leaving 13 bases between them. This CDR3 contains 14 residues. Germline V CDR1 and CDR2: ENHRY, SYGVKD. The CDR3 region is CAISEEGAGNEQYF. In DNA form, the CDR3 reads TGTGCCATCAGTGAGGAGGGGGCGGGGAACGAGCAGTACTTC.

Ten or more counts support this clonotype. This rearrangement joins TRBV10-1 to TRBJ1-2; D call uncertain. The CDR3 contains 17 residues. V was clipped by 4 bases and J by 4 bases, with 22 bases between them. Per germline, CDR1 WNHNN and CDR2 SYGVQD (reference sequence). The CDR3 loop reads CASSGLLRSRKTYGYTF. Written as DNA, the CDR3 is TGCGCCAGCAGTGGGCTTCTAAGATCACGAAAGACCTATGGCTACACCTTC.

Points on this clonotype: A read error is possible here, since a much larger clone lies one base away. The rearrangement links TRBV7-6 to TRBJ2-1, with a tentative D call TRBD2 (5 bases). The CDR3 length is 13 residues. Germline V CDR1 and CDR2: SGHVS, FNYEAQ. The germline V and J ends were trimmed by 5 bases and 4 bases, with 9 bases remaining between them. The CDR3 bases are TGTGCCAGCAGCGTCAGGACTTACAATGAGCAGTTCTTC. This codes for CASSVRTYNEQFF.

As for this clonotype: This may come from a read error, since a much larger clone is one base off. CDR3 sequence reads: CASSYRGPTYERYF. CDR3 bases: TGTGCCAGCAGTTACAGGGGGCCTACCTACGAGCGGTACTTC. This chain links TRBV6-5 with TRBJ2-4; 7 bases map to TRBD1. CDR1 is MNHEY, CDR2 SVGAGI, per germline. The V segment lost 2 bases and the J segment 15 bases; nucleotides outside the gene matches: 13. The CDR3 length is 14 residues.

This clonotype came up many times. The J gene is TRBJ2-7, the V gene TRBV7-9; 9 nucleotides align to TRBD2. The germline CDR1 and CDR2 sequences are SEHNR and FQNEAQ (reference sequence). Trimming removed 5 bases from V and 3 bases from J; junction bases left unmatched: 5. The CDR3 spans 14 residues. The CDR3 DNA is TGTGCCAGCAGCACCCCTAGCGGGGACTACGAGCAGTACTTC. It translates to CASSTPSGDYEQYF.